The subject of this entry is one TCR beta chain. Antigen specificity is unknown. This sample was included in a study of T cell responses to AZD1222 COVID-19 vaccine. Sequenced by immunoSEQ multiplex PCR; TCRdb stores in-frame clones only, minus some. The table shows about 100,000 clones, with 87% occurring only once. General study findings and limits: Reports indicate that nearly half of spike-specific TCRs are directed at unmutated variant regions. Donors were mostly white British, more females; clonal diversity possibly underestimated.

Germline values: CDR1 SGHTA, CDR2 FQGTGA. The CDR3 loop spans 15 amino acids. V lost 2 bases and J lost 1, with 11 bases in between. The sample in question was peripheral blood, obtained on day 0 of AZD1222 vaccination. The gene calls are TRBV7-3 and TRBJ1-1; D ambiguous. This sequence was found in an adult in good health. CDR3 nucleotide sequence: TGTGCCAGCAGCTTAGGAGATTTGGGGAACACTGAAGCTTTCTTT. This translates into CASSLGDLGNTEAFF.